This TCR beta chain was recovered during a study of cytomegalovirus exposure and HLA in healthy donors. Study information: In a previous analysis, 110 million or so unique TCR beta sequences were found from approximately 180 million T cells.

General study results and limits: Reported results showed that the classifier diagnosed cytomegalovirus status with high specificity and sensitivity.

Germline V gives CDR1 KGHSH, CDR2 LQKENI. This CDR3 has 14 amino acids. Germline trimming cut 6 bases from V and 5 bases from J; bases unmatched to any gene: 7. In the case of this clone: What it recognizes is unknown.

The PCR used 60 Vbeta and 13 Jbeta primers. Clones were read by immunoSEQ multiplex PCR, and TCRdb kept only the in-frame ones, dropping some. The sample shows fewer than 150,000 clones, 65% to 85% of them seen only once. The receptor's source is a woman in her twenties or thirties in good health and CMV-seropositive. The sample was PBMCs. J is TRBJ2-5 and V is TRBV18; 9 positions match TRBD2. In nucleotides, the CDR3 is TGTGCCAGCTCGGGGGGACTAGCACTGGAGACCCAGTACTTC. Its translation is CASSGGLALETQYF.